A selection of T cell receptor beta chains follows, all from one sample in a study of preoperative IRX-2 immunotherapy in early breast cancer. Profiled with immunoSEQ multiplex PCR; TCRdb holds only in-frame clones, not every one. The repertoire includes some 59,000 clones, roughly 95% of them detected once, and under 2% sits in the top ten. This material was acquired from a patient treated with IRX-2 immunotherapy. The source is a human donor with breast cancer. The CDR3 runs from the conserved cysteine through the conserved F or W. A D gene is named only where the DNA matches it firmly. The listing skips clone size in some rows; elsewhere it reads once, few, many or a size class.

- | TRBJ2-1 | - | TRBV7-6 | TGTGCCAGCAGCCCGACAGGCAATGAGCAGTTCTTC | CASSPTGNEQFF
- | TRBJ2-3 | - | TRBV7-2 | TGTGCCAGCAGCTTAGACTCAGATACGCAGTATTTT | CASSLDSDTQYF
- | TRBJ2-2 | - | TRBV6-1 | TGTGCCAGCAGGGCGAGCTTTTCCAGTTTCGAGCTGTTTTTT | CASRASFSSFELFF
TRBD2 | TRBJ2-7 | - | TRBV18 | TGTGCCAGCTCACCGGGACTAGCGGGTTCCTACGAGCAGTACTTC | CASSPGLAGSYEQYF
- | TRBJ1-5 | - | TRBV7-3 | TGTGCCAGCAGCTTTCCAGGGGCCCATCAGCCCCAGCATTTT | CASSFPGAHQPQHF
- | TRBJ1-5 | - | TRBV10-3 | TGTGCCATCAGCTCTTTGACGGGGCAGCCCGATCAGCCCCAGCATTTT | CAISSLTGQPDQPQHF
- | TRBJ1-2 | - | TRBV5-1 | TGCGCCAGCAGCTTGTCCCCAGGGAGTGACTATGGCTACACCTTC | CASSLSPGSDYGYTF
- | TRBJ1-2 | - | TRBV19 | TGTGCCAGTAGTATTTCGAGAGTATTCTATGGCTACACCTTC | CASSISRVFYGYTF
- | TRBJ2-1 | - | TRBV19 | TGTGCCAGTAGTATTTACTCAGGGTCAACCTACAATGAGCAGTTCTTC | CASSIYSGSTYNEQFF
TRBD2 | TRBJ2-1 | - | TRBV7-9 | TGTGCCAGCAGCTGGGGGGGTGAGCAGTTCTTC | CASSWGGEQFF
TRBD2 | TRBJ2-1 | - | TRBV5-5 | TGTGCCAGCAGTTGGGGGACTAGCAATGAGCAGTTCTTC | CASSWGTSNEQFF
- | TRBJ2-7 | - | TRBV28 | TGTGCCAGCAGTTTAACCCAGGTGGGGTACGAGCAGTACTTC | CASSLTQVGYEQYF
- | TRBJ2-1 | - | TRBV7-7 | TGTGCCAGCAGCGTAAACCCCTCCGGACTCCACTACAATGAGCAGTTCTTC | CASSVNPSGLHYNEQFF
TRBD2 | TRBJ2-2 | - | TRBV6-4 | TGTGCCAGCAGTGACGGCCCGGGACTAAATCCCGGGGAGCTGTTTTTT | CASSDGPGLNPGELFF
- | TRBJ1-2 | - | TRBV6-1 | TGTGCCAGCAGTGGAAGAGACTATGGCTACACCTTC | CASSGRDYGYTF
- | TRBJ2-5 | - | TRBV5-5 | TGTGCCAGCAGTTACCTTAGCGTGGACCAGTACTTC | CASSYLSVDQYF
- | TRBJ1-1 | - | TRBV29-1 | TGCAGCGTTGAAGTCGGGTCGATGAACACTGAAGCTTTCTTT | CSVEVGSMNTEAFF
TRBD1 | TRBJ2-1 | - | TRBV6-5 | TGTGCCAGCAGTTCACCGGGACAGGGGGTCAATGAGCAGTTCTTC | CASSSPGQGVNEQFF
TRBD1 | TRBJ1-2 | - | TRBV5-6 | TGTGCCAGCAGCACGACAGGGGATTCAGCTAACTATGGCTACACCTTC | CASSTTGDSANYGYTF
- | TRBJ1-1 | few | TRBV5-1 | TGCGCCAGCAGCGGGCAAAGCACTGAAGCTTTCTTT | CASSGQSTEAFF
- | TRBJ2-5 | - | TRBV7-6 | TGTGCCAGCAGCTCCTTACTGAGTGAGACCCAGTACTTC | CASSSLLSETQYF
TRBD1 | TRBJ2-1 | - | TRBV4-1 | TGCGCCAGCAGCCAAGACCCAGGGGGTTTGGAGCAGTTCTTC | CASSQDPGGLEQFF
- | TRBJ2-3 | - | TRBV5-6 | TGTGCCAGCAGCTTGGCCGGGGGAGTCACAGATACGCAGTATTTT | CASSLAGGVTDTQYF
- | TRBJ1-2 | - | TRBV2 | TGTGCCAGCAGTGACGGGGATCTATATGGCTACACCTTC | CASSDGDLYGYTF
- | TRBJ2-2 | once | TRBV2 | TGTGCCAGCAGTGAAGCGGACGACACCGGGGAGCTGTTTTTT | CASSEADDTGELFF
- | TRBJ2-1 | - | TRBV5-1 | TGCGCCAGCAGCCCCGATTTAGCGGATTCCTACAATGAGCAGTTCTTC | CASSPDLADSYNEQFF
- | TRBJ1-1 | - | TRBV5-4 | TGTGCCAGCAGGGAGGGGGGGACGGACGTAGACACTGAAGCTTTCTTT | CASREGGTDVDTEAFF
- | TRBJ1-2 | - | TRBV4-2 | TGTGCCAGCAGCCAAGACTTCGGGGCCTATGGCTACACCTTC | CASSQDFGAYGYTF
- | TRBJ1-3 | - | TRBV19 | TGTGCATCCGCCGGACGGCTTGCCGTCGTGGACACCATATATTTT | CASAGRLAVVDTIYF
- | TRBJ2-7 | - | TRBV21-1 | TGTGCCAGCAGTGATACCTACGAGCAGTACTTC | CASSDTYEQYF
- | TRBJ2-7 | - | TRBV5-1 | TGCGCCAGCACCTATTCTTCTCCTAGCGCCGACTACGAGCAGTACTTC | CASTYSSPSADYEQYF
- | TRBJ1-2 | - | TRBV18 | TGTGCCAGCTCACCAGGGGACGGTAGTGGCTACACCTTC | CASSPGDGSGYTF
TRBD1 | TRBJ1-1 | - | TRBV11-1 | TGTGCCAGCAGCCACGGCGGGGACAGTACTGAAGCTTTCTTT | CASSHGGDSTEAFF
TRBD1 | TRBJ2-2 | once | TRBV5-1 | TGCGCCAGCACATACCTGACAGGGCGGGCCGGGGAGCTGTTTTTT | CASTYLTGRAGELFF
- | TRBJ1-6 | - | TRBV15 | TGTGCCACCAGCAGAGATCAGGGCCTAAATTCACCCCTCCACTTT | CATSRDQGLNSPLHF
TRBD2 | TRBJ2-1 | - | TRBV28 | TGTGCCAGCAGTGCTGACCGTAGCGGGAGTGGGAATGAGCAGTTCTTC | CASSADRSGSGNEQFF
- | TRBJ2-2 | - | TRBV6-1 | TGTGCCAGCAGTGAAAACGCGTTTAGTGAGCTGTTTTTT | CASSENAFSELFF
- | TRBJ1-3 | - | TRBV7-2 | TGTGCCAGCAGCTTATACGACCTCTCAGGAAACACCATATATTTT | CASSLYDLSGNTIYF
- | TRBJ1-1 | - | TRBV10-1 | TGCGCCAGCAGTGACCGTCAGGGAAGTGAGGAAACTGAAGCTTTCTTT | CASSDRQGSEETEAFF
- | TRBJ1-1 | - | TRBV4-1 | TGCGCCAGCAGCCAAGGCAGGAACACTGAAGCTTTCTTT | CASSQGRNTEAFF
TRBD1 | TRBJ2-1 | - | TRBV30 | TGTGCCTGGAGCGGGGGACAGGGGGCTAATGAGCAGTTCTTC | CAWSGGQGANEQFF
TRBD2 | TRBJ2-5 | once | TRBV7-3 | TGTGCCAGCAGCTTAGGGGTAGCGGGAGGGTTGGAGACCCAGTACTTC | CASSLGVAGGLETQYF
TRBD1 | TRBJ2-7 | - | TRBV28 | TGTGCCAGCAGCCCCACCGGACAGGGACCGGCCTCCTACGAGCAGTACTTC | CASSPTGQGPASYEQYF
TRBD1 | TRBJ1-1 | - | TRBV7-9 | TGTGCCAGCAGCCCTCGAACAGGGGCGAAGGTCTCTGAAGCTTTCTTT | CASSPRTGAKVSEAFF
- | TRBJ2-5 | - | TRBV5-5 | TGTGCCAGCAGCCTAGACCGGCAGACCCAGTACTTC | CASSLDRQTQYF
- | TRBJ2-6 | - | TRBV5-4 | TGTGCCAGCAGCTTGTACCGGGATGGGGCCAACGTCCTGACTTTC | CASSLYRDGANVLTF
TRBD1 | TRBJ2-7 | - | TRBV4-1 | TGCGCCAGCAGCAGGGGGCACGACTACGAGCAGTACTTC | CASSRGHDYEQYF
- | TRBJ2-3 | - | TRBV10-3 | TGTGCCATCAAGGGGGAGGGTACAGATACGCAGTATTTT | CAIKGEGTDTQYF
- | TRBJ2-7 | - | TRBV5-1 | TGCGCCAGCAAGATACAGGGTTCCTACGAGCAGTACTTC | CASKIQGSYEQYF
- | TRBJ2-5 | - | TRBV9 | TGTGCCAGCAGTCACGCGGAGACCCAGTACTTC | CASSHAETQYF
TRBD1 | TRBJ2-2 | - | TRBV19 | TGTGCCAGTAGTCTGGGACAGGGAGTCGCCGGGGAGCTGTTTTTT | CASSLGQGVAGELFF
- | TRBJ1-2 | - | TRBV28 | TGTGCCAGCAGTTTATACAGGGATGATGGCTACACCTTC | CASSLYRDDGYTF
- | TRBJ1-5 | - | TRBV6-6 | TGTGCCAGCAGTCTAGGGGGGTCGGGGCCCCAGCATTTT | CASSLGGSGPQHF
- | TRBJ2-3 | - | TRBV28 | TGTGCCAGCAGTTTCCTGACAGACGCAGATACGCAGTATTTT | CASSFLTDADTQYF
- | TRBJ1-5 | once | TRBV27 | TGTGCCAGCAGTCTGGACGGGTATCAGCCCCAGCATTTT | CASSLDGYQPQHF
TRBD1 | TRBJ1-2 | once | TRBV7-2 | TGTGCCAGCCGCCTCCCGGGACAGGGGGCGTATGGCTACACCTTC | CASRLPGQGAYGYTF
- | TRBJ2-4 | - | TRBV9 | TGTGCCAGCAGCGTCCCCGGGAGTCTTGGGAACATTCAGTACTTC | CASSVPGSLGNIQYF